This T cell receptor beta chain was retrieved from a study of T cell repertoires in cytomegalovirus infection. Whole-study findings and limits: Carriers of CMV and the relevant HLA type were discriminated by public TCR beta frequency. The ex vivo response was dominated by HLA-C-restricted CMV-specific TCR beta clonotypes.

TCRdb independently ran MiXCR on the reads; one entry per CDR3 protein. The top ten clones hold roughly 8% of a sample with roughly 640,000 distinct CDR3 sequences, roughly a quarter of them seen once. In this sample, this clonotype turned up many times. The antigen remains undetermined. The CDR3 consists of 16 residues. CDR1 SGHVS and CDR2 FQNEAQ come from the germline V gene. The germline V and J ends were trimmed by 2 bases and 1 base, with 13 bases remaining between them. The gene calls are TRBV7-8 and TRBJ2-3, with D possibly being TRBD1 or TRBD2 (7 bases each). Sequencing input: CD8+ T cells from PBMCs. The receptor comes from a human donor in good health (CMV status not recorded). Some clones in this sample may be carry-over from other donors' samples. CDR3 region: CASSLWEGAGTDTQYF. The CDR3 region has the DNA TGTGCCAGCAGCTTATGGGAGGGGGCAGGCACAGATACGCAGTATTTT.